This paragraph reports one TCR beta chain. This sample was taken from a study of blood T cell repertoires in COVID-19. Study-wide background: Acute and convalescent COVID-19 samples came from the United States, Italy and Spain.

Original methodology: Researchers report that nucleated cell counts were estimated from reference gene primer amplification. Sequencing used immunoSEQ multiplex PCR; TCRdb keeps in-frame clones, though not all of them. V, J and clone size derive from that table, while D and trimming were established from the DNA sequence. The sample lists under 300,000 clones; over 75% were seen once. CDR3 length: 14 residues. V gave up 6 bases and J gave up 3 bases, with 14 bases separating them. Germline lookup yields CDR1 MNHEY and CDR2 SMNVEV (reference sequence). This TCR was sampled from a woman aged 40-49 years who had recovered from COVID-19. The chain uses TRBV27 and TRBJ1-1; the D gene is possibly TRBD1 (5 bases). The sequenced sample was peripheral blood. The CDR3 DNA sequence: TGTGCCAGCAGCCTCACCGGGGGGTACACTGAAGCTTTCTTT. This encodes CASSLTGGYTEAFF.